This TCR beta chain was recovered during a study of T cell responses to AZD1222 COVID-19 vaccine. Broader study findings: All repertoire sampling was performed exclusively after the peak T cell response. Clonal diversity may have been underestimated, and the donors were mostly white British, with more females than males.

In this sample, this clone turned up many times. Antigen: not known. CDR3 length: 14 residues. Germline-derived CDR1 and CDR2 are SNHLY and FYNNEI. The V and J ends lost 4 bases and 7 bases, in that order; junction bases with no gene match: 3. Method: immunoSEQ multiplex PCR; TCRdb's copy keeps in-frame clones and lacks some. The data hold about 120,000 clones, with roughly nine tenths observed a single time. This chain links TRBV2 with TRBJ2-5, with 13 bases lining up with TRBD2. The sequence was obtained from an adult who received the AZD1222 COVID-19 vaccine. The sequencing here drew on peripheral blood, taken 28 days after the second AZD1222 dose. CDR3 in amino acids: CASSGTSGGGTQYF. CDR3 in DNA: TGTGCCAGCAGTGGGACTAGCGGGGGAGGGACCCAGTACTTC.